Sequencing of this T cell receptor (beta chain) was carried out in a study of siplizumab effects on memory and regulatory T cells. Findings and caveats of the study: Alloreactive sequences tracing back to unstimulated CD4+ memory cells fell significantly with siplizumab. The Treg-derived share of mappable alloreactive CD4+ clones averaged 68.8% with siplizumab and approximately 28% in controls. The diversity of naive T cells seemed greater than that of memory cells, and their alloresponse contribution seemed major.

Only in-frame clones appear in the TCRdb table, and some are missing; sequencing was by immunoSEQ multiplex PCR. The table shows 37,000 or so clones, with more than 80% occurring only once. This clone was seen a few times. Its specificity is not known. V was pared by 5 bases and J by 6 bases, with 17 bases between. The CDR3 extends over 16 amino acids. In germline, CDR1 is LNHNV, CDR2 YYDKDF (reference sequence). The TCR sequence derives from a human donor in good health. This chain connects TRBV15 to TRBJ1-6; perhaps TRBD1 as D (5 bases). Sequencing was carried out using naive CD4+ T cells sorted from blood. CDR3 nucleotide sequence: TGTGCCACCAGCGGGAGGGGAACTACCCGTAATTCACCCCTCCACTTT. Protein sequence: CATSGRGTTRNSPLHF.